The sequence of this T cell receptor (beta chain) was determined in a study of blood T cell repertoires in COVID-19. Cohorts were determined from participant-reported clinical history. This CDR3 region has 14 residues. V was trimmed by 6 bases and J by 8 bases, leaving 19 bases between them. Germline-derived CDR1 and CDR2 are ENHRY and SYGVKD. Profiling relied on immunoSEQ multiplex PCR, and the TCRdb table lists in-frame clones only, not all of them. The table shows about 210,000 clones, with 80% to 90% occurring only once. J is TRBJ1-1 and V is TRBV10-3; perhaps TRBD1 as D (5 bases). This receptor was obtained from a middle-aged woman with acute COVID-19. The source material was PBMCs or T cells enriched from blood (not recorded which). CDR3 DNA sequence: TGTGCCATCAGAAGGGACTCTTTCAATCCGGAAGCTTTCTTT. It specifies CAIRRDSFNPEAFF.